This TCR beta chain was sequenced in a study of T cells in Graves' hyperthyroidism and ophthalmopathy. TCR beta CDR3 sequences were amplified from RNA transcripts. The HTBI primer set drove a first-round RT-PCR of the TCR CDR3. One entry per CDR3 protein, called by TCRdb with MiXCR from the multiplex PCR reads. The sample consists of 160,000 or so distinct CDR3 sequences, around 8.9% of them appearing once. This clonotype has more than one count but fewer than ten. A read error may account for a junction end that differs from germline. This CDR3 has 14 residues. Germline V gene lookup returns CDR1 MDHEN and CDR2 SYDVKM. Any symptoms of ophthalmopathy came after the first hyperthyroidism diagnosis, from which the blood sample dates. PBMCs came from 9 to 10 ml fresh peripheral blood.

This receptor was identified in a woman under 30 with Graves' hyperthyroidism that later progressed to Graves' ophthalmopathy. Sequencing input: blood. The rearrangement uses TRBV28 and TRBJ1-4, with D tentatively TRBD1 (5 bases). The CDR3 bases are TGTGCCAGCAATATCGGCTCCGCGGGGGAAAAACTGTCTTTT. Translating it yields CASNIGSAGEKLSF.